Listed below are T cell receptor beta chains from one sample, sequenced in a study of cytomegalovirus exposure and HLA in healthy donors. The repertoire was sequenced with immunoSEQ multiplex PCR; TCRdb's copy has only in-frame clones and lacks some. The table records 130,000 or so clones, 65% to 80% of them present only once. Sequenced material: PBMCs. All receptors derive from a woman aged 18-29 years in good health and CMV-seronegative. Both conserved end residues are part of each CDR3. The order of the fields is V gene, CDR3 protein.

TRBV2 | CASSGPSTDTQYF
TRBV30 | CAWSMGDSNQPQHF
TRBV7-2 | CASSPKETQYF
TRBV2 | CASSEVANEKLFF
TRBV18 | CASSPLTGDTEAFF
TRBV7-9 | CAINAGPLGGAFF
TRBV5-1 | CASSPGTDSGNTIYF
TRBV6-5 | CASSDRGPTDTQYF
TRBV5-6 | CASSLDRASSYNEQFF
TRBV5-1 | CASSLDMRTSGRAEQYF
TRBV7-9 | CASSPGTLLFYEQYF
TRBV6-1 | CATLPEEDIQYF
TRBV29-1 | CSVQKGTGPYEQYF
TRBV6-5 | CASRTRTGRGNTIYF
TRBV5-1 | CASSSMGQGRVAGELFF
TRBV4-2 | CASSQKDREETQYF
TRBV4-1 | CASSQDLGTPNQPQHF
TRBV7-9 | CASSLASGANVLTF
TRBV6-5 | CASSTGFNQPQHF
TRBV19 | CASTPVGGETQYF
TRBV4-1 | CASSRGLNQPQHF
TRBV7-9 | CASSHYYSEAGELFF
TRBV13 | CASSPRDLPKNEQYF
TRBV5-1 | CASSFLGGTATNEKLFF
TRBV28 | CASSDRDPYEQYF
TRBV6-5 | CASSLSGTGTGELFF
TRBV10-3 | CAISGDISGNTIYF
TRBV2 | CASSEARMNTEAFF
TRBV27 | CASREGYSLMGTEAFF
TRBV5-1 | CASNLNVLAGANEQFF
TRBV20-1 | CSASRVYEQYF
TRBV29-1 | CSVGFLDSLNTEAFF
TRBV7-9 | CSSSLEQPPDTQYF
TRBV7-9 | CASSRTGTIYGYTF
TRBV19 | CASTSGGELFF
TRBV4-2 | CASSQDLAAGNTQYF
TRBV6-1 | CASEVGQSYNEQFF
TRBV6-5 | CASRGTGGAGQPQHF
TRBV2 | CASSGQGADQPQHF
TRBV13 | CASSLTPGTNTEAFF
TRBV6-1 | CASSELAGGTGELFF
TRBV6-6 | CASSYSSTLVDEQFF
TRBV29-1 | CSVSGLLGEQFF
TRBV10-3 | CAIGETSRQFF
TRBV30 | CAWSADPRDQPQHF
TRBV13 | CASSGSETAGEAYNEQFF
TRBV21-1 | CASSKANRGSGNTIYF
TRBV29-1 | CSVAGTGGLNTEAFF
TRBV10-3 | CAIKFEGRAYEQYF
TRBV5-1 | CASSLRGLGSYNEQFF
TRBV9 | CASSLRGSGRTSPSTDTQYF
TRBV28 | CVPVYEQYF
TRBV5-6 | CASSPPRAGNTIYF
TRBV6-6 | CASTNPTGSSYEQYF
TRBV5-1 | CASSYDRASLEQYF
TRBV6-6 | CASSYSMVGDGQPQHF
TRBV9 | CASSATGRGQPQHF